This TCR beta chain was identified in a study of blood T cell repertoires in COVID-19. Per the original methods: Estimation of nucleated cell counts was performed using reference gene primer amplification. Sequencing used immunoSEQ multiplex PCR; TCRdb keeps in-frame clones, though not all of them. D and trimming were read from the DNA, whereas the V and J calls and clone size are those reported in that table. The sample has around 380,000 clones; roughly 80% are singletons. The CDR3 runs to 14 residues. In germline, CDR1 is SGHRS, CDR2 YFSETQ. V lost 5 bases to trimming and J lost 4 bases, with 15 bases between them.

The rearrangement links TRBV5-1 to TRBJ1-2, with D maybe TRBD1 (6 bases). Sequenced material: peripheral blood. This TCR came from a human donor with acute or convalescent COVID-19. The donor label of this sample is uncertain. The CDR3 nucleotides read TGCGCCAGCAGGAAGGGGGATCGGGGCTATGGCTACACCTTC. Translating it yields CASRKGDRGYGYTF.